This passage covers 13 T cell receptor beta chains from one sample sequenced in a study of T-cell reconstitution after alpha-beta-depleted transplantation in children. The authors prepared the TCRbeta library with unique molecular identifiers. Each CDR3 protein gets one entry after TCRdb re-called the PCR reads with MiXCR. The data hold roughly 500,000 distinct CDR3 sequences, with over 25% observed a single time. Sequenced material: PBMCs from the stem cell graft donor, taken from the stem cell graft. These receptors came from a human donor who donated a stem cell graft to a child with aplastic anemia.

This clonotype came up a few times. The rearrangement joins TRBV20-1 to TRBJ1-2; TRBD1 agrees at 8 bases. This CDR3 comprises 15 residues. The germline CDR1 and CDR2 sequences are DFQATT and SNEGSKA (reference sequence). Germline trimming cut 0 bases from V and 3 bases from J; bases unmatched to any gene: 6. The CDR3 nucleotides read TGCAGTGCTAGAGATCCCAAGACAGGGGACTATGGCTACACCTTC. This sequence encodes CSARDPKTGDYGYTF.

This clonotype has just a few counts. V and J are TRBV5-1 and TRBJ2-7, with D unclear. Germline assignment: CDR1 SGHRS and CDR2 YFSETQ. The CDR3 spans 11 residues. Trimming pared 4 bases from V and 5 bases from J, leaving 7 bases between. Written as DNA, the CDR3 is TGCGCCAGCAGCCGGAGTGACGAGCAGTACTTC. The encoded protein is CASSRSDEQYF.

This clonotype has more than one count but fewer than ten. The rearrangement links TRBV5-1 to TRBJ2-6; D gene ambiguous. CDR1 is SGHRS and CDR2 is YFSETQ in the germline V gene. Deletions cut 1 base from V and 1 base from J, with 6 bases between. This CDR3 region has 15 residues. CDR3 DNA: TGCGCCAGCAGCTTGCTGGCGTCTGGGGCCAACGTCCTGACTTTC. Protein product: CASSLLASGANVLTF. The whole variable domain, remainder taken from reference TRBV5-1 and TRBJ2-6, is KAGVTQTPRYLIKTRGQQVTLSCSPISGHRSVSWYQQTPGQGLQFLFEYFSETQRNKGNFPGRFSGRQFSNSRSEMNVSTLELGDSALYLCASSLLASGANVLTFGAGSRLTVL.

This chain links TRBV6-2 or TRBV6-3 with TRBJ2-1; maybe TRBD2 (6 bases). Looked up from germline, CDR1 is MNHEY and CDR2 is SVGEGT. This CDR3 is built from 14 residues. The V end was cut by 6 bases, the J end by 10 bases, with 19 bases between. CDR3 residues: CASSKGSLGGEQFF. The CDR3 DNA sequence: TGTGCCAGCAGCAAGGGGTCCCTGGGAGGAGAGCAGTTCTTC.

The V call is TRBV20-1, the J call TRBJ2-4; D not resolved. With 6 bases removed from V and 1 base from J, the gap between germline ends came to 10 bases. Germline CDR1 and CDR2: DFQATT and SNEGSKA (reference sequence). The CDR3 is made up of 13 amino acids. The CDR3 DNA reads as TGCAGTGCCCCCGTAGGGGCCAAAAACATTCAGTACTTC. This translates into CSAPVGAKNIQYF.

The genes are TRBV12-3 or TRBV12-4 and TRBJ2-7; 7 bases are a match to TRBD1. Losses at the gene ends were 3 bases for V and 6 bases for J; bases not matched to a gene: 2. This CDR3 comprises 12 residues. DNA of the CDR3: TGTGCCAGCAGTTTTTACAGGGGCGAGCAGTACGTC. Translation: CASSFYRGEQYV.

This clonotype has more than one count but fewer than ten. The genes are TRBV12-3 or TRBV12-4 and TRBJ2-3; TRBD2 aligns across 8 bases. Trimming removed 3 bases from V and 4 bases from J; junction bases left unmatched: 6. CDR3 size: 15 residues. CDR3 DNA: TGTGCCAGCAGTTTCGTGCGGGGGGCATCAGATACGCAGTATTTT. Residues: CASSFVRGASDTQYF.

This clonotype came up a few times. The genes are TRBV25-1 and TRBJ1-5; 7 nucleotides line up with TRBD1. The germline V gene has CDR1 MGHDK and CDR2 SYGVNS. This CDR3 comprises 14 residues. V was pared by 5 bases and J by 3 bases, with 4 bases of the junction left unmatched. In DNA form, the CDR3 reads TGTGCCAGCAGTCCAGGGGGGATCAATCAGCCCCAGCATTTT. It codes for CASSPGGINQPQHF.

V is TRBV20-1 and J is TRBJ1-2, with D possibly matching TRBD1 (6 bases). The CDR3 is 14 amino acids. Germline loops: CDR1 DFQATT, CDR2 SNEGSKA (reference sequence). V dropped 3 bases and J dropped 8 bases, with 19 bases sitting between them. CDR3 DNA sequence: TGCAGTGCTAGCGATCACAGGGACCTCGCGGGCTACACCTTC. It specifies CSASDHRDLAGYTF.

This clonotype was counted between two and nine times. The V call is TRBV7-8, the J call TRBJ2-7; D perhaps matches TRBD1 (6 bases). Trimming removed 5 bases at V and 3 bases at J, with 14 bases between. The CDR3 extends over 14 amino acids. Germline CDR1 and CDR2: SGHVS and FQNEAQ. The CDR3 reads CASSLQGRVYEQYF. The CDR3 DNA reads TGTGCCAGCAGCCTACAGGGTAGGGTCTACGAGCAGTACTTC.

The chain carries TRBV9 and TRBJ1-2; D call uncertain. Trimming removed 4 bases at V and 6 bases at J, with 10 bases between. In germline, CDR1 is SGDLS, CDR2 YYNGEE. The CDR3 is 12 residues long. CDR3 loop: CASSTRRNGYTF. The CDR3 region has the DNA TGTGCCAGCAGCACCCGACGAAATGGCTACACCTTC.

This clonotype turned up a few times. The rearrangement joins TRBV7-2 to TRBJ2-1; the match to TRBD2 covers 7 bases. The V segment lost 6 bases and the J segment 0 bases; nucleotides outside the gene matches: 8. This CDR3 is 16 amino acids long. The germline CDR1 and CDR2 sequences are SGHTA and FQGNSA. The CDR3, as DNA: TGTGCCAGCAGGGTAAACCCTAGCGGCTCCTACAATGAGCAGTTCTTC. This encodes CASRVNPSGSYNEQFF.

With respect to this clonotype: This could be a read error, since a much larger clone is one nucleotide away. The J gene is TRBJ2-4, the V gene TRBV9; D is perhaps TRBD2 (6 bases). The CDR3 length is 14 residues. Germline CDR1 SGDLS, CDR2 YYNGEE. CDR3 residues: CAGSPGLAKNIQYF. The DNA of the CDR3 is TGTGCCGGCAGCCCGGGACTAGCCAAAAACATTCAGTACTTC.